The rows below give T cell receptor beta chains drawn from one sample of a study of cytomegalovirus exposure and HLA in healthy donors. The assay was immunoSEQ multiplex PCR, and TCRdb's table has in-frame clones only and misses some. This sample has fewer than 250,000 clones, with less than 85% found just once. The sequenced sample was PBMCs. The receptors here all came from a man in his late teens or twenties in good health and CMV-seronegative. The CDR3 runs from the conserved cysteine through the conserved F or W. The D gene is left open where the match is weak. Part of the rows lack a size; the others show once, few, many or a class for expanded clones.

cdr3_aa,cdr3_nt,clone_size,v_call,j_call,d_call
CASSLVRVDEQFF,TGCGCCAGCAGCTTGGTTCGGGTGGATGAGCAGTTCTTC,NA,TRBV5-1,TRBJ2-1,NA
CASSSGRGNTIYF,TGTGCCAGCAGTTCAGGGCGAGGAAACACCATATATTTT,NA,TRBV27,TRBJ1-3,NA
CASSSRPGLAGADTQYF,TGTGCCAGCAGCTCCCGCCCGGGACTAGCGGGAGCAGATACGCAGTATTTT,NA,TRBV7-9,TRBJ2-3,TRBD2
CASSPPRGDRGEQYF,TGTGCCAGCAGCCCCCCCCGCGGGGACAGGGGGGAGCAGTACTTC,NA,TRBV11-2,TRBJ2-7,TRBD1
CAPPEAFF,TGTGCCCCCCCGGAAGCTTTCTTT,NA,TRBV30,TRBJ1-1,NA
CASSSSIYEQYF,TGTGCCAGCAGTTCATCAATCTACGAGCAGTACTTC,NA,TRBV28,TRBJ2-7,NA
CASSVRTGSQETQYF,TGTGCCAGCAGTGTAAGGACAGGGTCCCAAGAGACCCAGTACTTC,NA,TRBV6-1,TRBJ2-5,TRBD1
CAISEIAVGSYEQYF,TGTGCCATCAGTGAAATAGCGGTCGGATCCTACGAGCAGTACTTC,few,TRBV10-3,TRBJ2-7,NA
CASSWRTGLQYF,TGTGCCAGCAGCTGGAGGACAGGCCTACAGTACTTC,NA,TRBV11-2,TRBJ2-7,TRBD1
CASSPLERVGAFF,TGTGCCAGCAGTCCGCTGGAGAGGGTTGGAGCTTTCTTT,NA,TRBV6-1,TRBJ1-1,NA
CASRTGGWYEQFF,TGTGCCAGCAGGACGGGAGGATGGTATGAGCAGTTCTTC,NA,TRBV28,TRBJ2-1,TRBD2
CAWTGLAGGQQYF,TGTGCCTGGACGGGACTAGCGGGAGGACAGCAGTACTTC,NA,TRBV30,TRBJ2-7,TRBD2
CASSLQIDSPLHF,TGTGCCAGCAGCTTACAAATAGATTCACCCCTCCACTTT,NA,TRBV7-3,TRBJ1-6,NA
CASRWREGLLNIQYF,TGTGCCAGCAGGTGGCGGGAGGGCTTACTCAACATTCAGTACTTC,NA,TRBV2,TRBJ2-4,TRBD2
CASSPQLGQSSYNEQFF,TGTGCCAGCAGTCCCCAACTAGGCCAAAGCTCCTACAATGAGCAGTTCTTC,NA,TRBV28,TRBJ2-1,NA
CASSAGTGVTDTQYF,TGTGCCAGCAGTGCCGGGACAGGAGTCACAGATACGCAGTATTTT,NA,TRBV6-5,TRBJ2-3,TRBD1
CASSSPMGQQYF,TGTGCCAGCAGCTCACCTATGGGGCAGCAGTACTTC,NA,TRBV11-2,TRBJ2-5,NA
CAWGDTKRGNYGYTF,TGTGCCTGGGGTGATACGAAAAGGGGGAACTATGGCTACACCTTC,NA,TRBV30,TRBJ1-2,NA
CASSYPKDRNEQYF,TGTGCCAGCAGTTACCCGAAGGACAGGAACGAGCAGTACTTC,NA,TRBV6-6,TRBJ2-7,TRBD1
CASSLPNRETQYF,TGTGCCAGCAGTTTACCAAACAGGGAGACCCAGTACTTC,NA,TRBV28,TRBJ2-5,NA
CASSFRTGQNEKLFF,TGTGCCAGCAGCTTCAGGACAGGGCAAAATGAAAAACTGTTTTTT,NA,TRBV7-8,TRBJ1-4,TRBD1
CASSPVQGAYGYTF,TGTGCCAGCTCACCAGTTCAGGGGGCTTATGGCTACACCTTC,NA,TRBV18,TRBJ1-2,TRBD1
CASSPRPTSTGELFF,TGTGCCAGCAGCCCTAGGCCCACCTCCACCGGGGAGCTGTTTTTT,NA,TRBV5-4,TRBJ2-2,NA
CASSHQTGAIYGYTF,TGCGCCAGCAGCCACCAGACAGGGGCCATCTATGGCTACACCTTC,NA,TRBV4-1,TRBJ1-2,TRBD1
CATSMTNEKLFF,TGTGCCACCAGTATGACTAATGAAAAACTGTTTTTT,NA,TRBV15,TRBJ1-4,NA
CAWSVQEGEKLFF,TGTGCCTGGAGTGTACAGGAGGGGGAAAAACTGTTTTTT,NA,TRBV30,TRBJ1-4,NA
CASSLGQGAGWNTEAFF,TGTGCCAGCAGTTTGGGTCAGGGGGCAGGGTGGAACACTGAAGCTTTCTTT,NA,TRBV27,TRBJ1-1,TRBD1
CASSGRGLAGDYTDTQYF,TGTGCCAGCAGTGGAAGGGGACTAGCGGGGGATTACACAGATACGCAGTATTTT,NA,TRBV6-1,TRBJ2-3,TRBD2
CASSLPTSGIGEQYF,TGTGCCAGCAGCCTACCGACTAGCGGGATCGGCGAGCAGTACTTC,NA,TRBV7-9,TRBJ2-7,TRBD2
CASSEWKQENYGYTF,TGTGCCAGCAGTGAATGGAAACAGGAGAACTATGGCTACACCTTC,NA,TRBV25-1,TRBJ1-2,NA
CASSIDPGTGSYSNQPQHF,TGTGCCAGTAGTATAGACCCCGGGACAGGGTCTTATAGCAATCAGCCCCAGCATTTT,NA,TRBV19,TRBJ1-5,TRBD1
CAWNTQGERETQYF,TGTGCCTGGAACACGCAGGGGGAACGGGAGACCCAGTACTTC,NA,TRBV30,TRBJ2-5,TRBD1
CASTPSQVRGELFF,TGCGCCAGCACCCCGAGCCAGGTTAGGGGGGAGCTGTTTTTT,NA,TRBV5-1,TRBJ2-2,NA
CASSFTGKSEQYF,TGTGCCAGCAGCTTCACAGGGAAAAGCGAGCAGTACTTC,NA,TRBV7-8,TRBJ2-7,NA
CATSRGWDTNTGELFF,TGTGCCACCAGCAGGGGATGGGACACGAACACCGGGGAGCTGTTTTTT,once,TRBV15,TRBJ2-2,NA
CAISRGTSAMTDTQYF,TGTGCCATCAGCAGAGGGACTAGCGCGATGACAGATACGCAGTATTTT,once,TRBV10-3,TRBJ2-3,TRBD2
CASSRAPGERTEAFF,TGTGCCAGCAGCCGTGCGCCCGGAGAGCGCACTGAAGCTTTCTTT,NA,TRBV7-9,TRBJ1-1,NA
CASSLGAGQETQYF,TGCGCCAGCAGCTTGGGGGCGGGCCAAGAGACCCAGTACTTC,NA,TRBV5-1,TRBJ2-5,NA
CASRTRDSNGYTF,TGTGCCAGCCGAACGAGGGACAGTAATGGCTACACCTTC,NA,TRBV6-1,TRBJ1-2,TRBD1
CSVESRDSEQYF,TGCAGCGTGGAAAGCCGGGACTCCGAGCAGTACTTC,few,TRBV29-1,TRBJ2-7,NA
CASSYGTGNTYEQYF,TGTGCCAGCAGTTACGGGACAGGGAATACCTACGAGCAGTACTTC,NA,TRBV6-6,TRBJ2-7,TRBD1
CASSSLSGTSYYNEQFF,TGTGCCAGCAGTTCACTCTCCGGGACATCCTACTACAATGAGCAGTTCTTC,NA,TRBV27,TRBJ2-1,NA
CAWALAGLTDTQYF,TGTGCCTGGGCACTAGCGGGACTCACAGATACGCAGTATTTT,NA,TRBV30,TRBJ2-3,TRBD2
CASRGVSSYNEQFF,TGTGCCAGCAGAGGGGTCAGCTCCTACAATGAGCAGTTCTTC,NA,TRBV2,TRBJ2-1,NA
CASSTQGANTDTQYF,TGTGCCAGCAGCACGCAGGGGGCCAACACAGATACGCAGTATTTT,NA,TRBV7-2,TRBJ2-3,TRBD1
CASSLEPTSGGYEQYF,TGTGCCAGCAGCTTAGAACCAACTAGCGGGGGCTACGAGCAGTACTTC,NA,TRBV11-2,TRBJ2-7,TRBD2
CSARQGAYTEAFF,TGCAGCGCAAGACAGGGGGCCTACACTGAAGCTTTCTTT,NA,TRBV29-1,TRBJ1-1,TRBD1
CAWSVGEGNQPQHF,TGTGCCTGGAGTGTTGGGGAGGGCAATCAGCCCCAGCATTTT,NA,TRBV30,TRBJ1-5,NA
CASSSDTNYNSPLHF,TGTGCCAGCAGCTCGGACACAAACTATAATTCACCCCTCCACTTT,NA,TRBV5-4,TRBJ1-6,NA
CSVAPTGIGPQHF,TGCAGCGTAGCCCCAACAGGGATTGGACCCCAGCATTTT,NA,TRBV29-1,TRBJ1-5,NA
CASSTGQGAYNEQFF,TGTGCCAGCAGCACAGGACAGGGGGCCTACAATGAGCAGTTCTTC,NA,TRBV5-4,TRBJ2-1,TRBD1
CAWSTPGTGSTAGELFF,TGTGCCTGGAGTACACCCGGGACAGGGTCAACGGCCGGGGAGCTGTTTTTT,once,TRBV30,TRBJ2-2,TRBD1
CASNGRETDTQYF,TGTGCCAGCAACGGACGGGAAACAGATACGCAGTATTTT,NA,TRBV9,TRBJ2-3,NA